This T cell receptor beta chain was recorded in a study of blood T cell repertoires in COVID-19. Overall study: Spain, Italy and the United States supplied samples that represented acute and convalescent COVID-19. In each case, the material was cDNA or gDNA derived from T cells, B-cell-depleted T cells, or PBMCs.

Study processing details: The assay estimated nucleated cells by amplifying reference gene primers. Generated by immunoSEQ multiplex PCR, the TCRdb table keeps only in-frame clones and is missing some. That table gives V, J and clone size, and the DNA gave D and trimming. The data show about 24,000 clones, about nine tenths seen once. From germline, CDR1 is LGHNA and CDR2 YSLEER. V was clipped by 0 bases and J by 9 bases; unmatched bases: 6. The CDR3 spans 15 residues. The chain carries TRBV4-3 and TRBJ2-7; 12 bases align to TRBD2. Sequenced: peripheral blood. This sequence was found in a man aged 50-59 years with active COVID-19. CDR3 sequence: CASSQETSGSDWQYF. CDR3 DNA sequence: TGCGCCAGCAGCCAAGAGACTAGCGGGAGTGACTGGCAGTACTTC.